These T cell receptor beta chains were read from a single sample in a study of type 1 regulatory T cells. In TCRdb, the reads were re-called with MiXCR into one record per CDR3 protein. This table holds approximately 90,000 distinct CDR3 sequences, roughly a third found once. Sequencing was performed on CD4+ T cells, either the whole sample or a sorted fraction (not recorded which). These receptors were collected from a human donor in good health. The CDR3 runs from the conserved cysteine through the conserved F or W. D genes are given only for firm matches. Rows may omit the clone size; those that give it use once, few, many or a size class.

TRBV29-1	NA	TRBJ2-2	NA	TGCAGCGTGCCCAGGGGTTCGAACACCGGGGAGCTGTTTTTT	CSVPRGSNTGELFF
TRBV10-3	once	TRBJ2-5	TRBD1	TGTGCCATCAGTGACCAGGACAGGAAAGGGGAGACCCAGTACTTC	CAISDQDRKGETQYF
TRBV4-1	NA	TRBJ2-1	NA	TGCGCCAGCAGCCTCCAGGAACACAATGAGCAGTTCTTC	CASSLQEHNEQFF
TRBV11-1	few	TRBJ2-7	TRBD2	TGTGCCAGCAGCTTCAAGACTAGCGTAAGCTCCTACGAGCAGTACTTC	CASSFKTSVSSYEQYF
TRBV24-1	NA	TRBJ2-7	TRBD2	TGTGCCCCTCGGACTAGCGGGAGAATCGGCGAGCAGTACTTC	CAPRTSGRIGEQYF
TRBV7-8	NA	TRBJ2-3	TRBD1	TGTGCCAGCAGCCCTGGACAGGGCCATTATTTT	CASSPGQGHYF
TRBV28	few	TRBJ1-5	TRBD1	TGTGCCAGCAGTTCACTTTTGGGTACAGGGGGCAATCAGCCCCAGCATTTT	CASSSLLGTGGNQPQHF
TRBV27	NA	TRBJ1-3	NA	TGTGCCAGCAGTTTAAGGGCGGAGGGAAACACCATATATTTT	CASSLRAEGNTIYF
TRBV7-9	few	TRBJ2-3	TRBD2	TGTGCCAGCAGCCCCCGGACTAGCGGGAGGGCGACTAGCACAGATACGCAGTATTTT	CASSPRTSGRATSTDTQYF
TRBV10-3	many	TRBJ2-5	TRBD1	TGTGCCACCCAAGACAGGGGTGCTAACCAAGAGACCCAGTACTTC	CATQDRGANQETQYF
TRBV10-3	few	TRBJ2-1	TRBD2	TGTGCCATCAGTGGACGGGCGGGAGGGCAGAATGAGCAGTTCTTC	CAISGRAGGQNEQFF
TRBV6-2/TRBV6-3	few	TRBJ1-1	NA	TGTGCCAGCAGGGACAGAGGAGACACTGAAGCTTTCTTT	CASRDRGDTEAFF
TRBV2	NA	TRBJ2-5	NA	TGTGCCAGCCGGTGGGAGACCCAGTACTTC	CASRWETQYF
TRBV7-2	NA	TRBJ2-3	NA	TGTGCCAGCAGCTTAGTGAGGGGTGTAGATACGCAGTATTTT	CASSLVRGVDTQYF
TRBV19	few	TRBJ2-5	NA	TGTGCCTGTGAAGCAAGGGGGGGCGAGACCCAGTACTTC	CACEARGGETQYF
TRBV7-2	NA	TRBJ2-1	TRBD2	TGTGCCAGCAGCTCTAGCGGGATGGTTAAGCCCTACAATGAGCAGTTCTTC	CASSSSGMVKPYNEQFF
TRBV15	NA	TRBJ1-5	NA	TGTGCCACCAGCAGAGAACCGGGACCATCTTGGAGCAATCAGCCCCAGCATTTT	CATSREPGPSWSNQPQHF
TRBV7-3	NA	TRBJ2-3	TRBD2	TGTGCCAGCAGCAATGGGCCCAGCGGGGTCACAGATACGCAGTATTTT	CASSNGPSGVTDTQYF
TRBV4-1	NA	TRBJ2-2	TRBD2	TGCGCCAGCAGCCGACTCACGGGAGGTCCGAACACCGGGGAGCTGTTTTTT	CASSRLTGGPNTGELFF
TRBV11-3	NA	TRBJ2-5	TRBD1	TGTGCCAGCAGCTCGTTGCCGGGGGACAGGAGAAAAGAAGAGACCCAGTACTTC	CASSSLPGDRRKEETQYF
TRBV20-1	many	TRBJ2-5	NA	TGCAGTGCCCCACACCGGGCAGGGGAAGAGACCCAGTACTTC	CSAPHRAGEETQYF
TRBV7-2	NA	TRBJ2-1	TRBD1	TGTGCCAGCAGCTTAGGGGCAGGGGGCTCCTACAATGAGCAGTTCTTC	CASSLGAGGSYNEQFF
TRBV10-3	NA	TRBJ2-3	NA	TGTGCCATCAGTGAGGCGGGCACAGATACGCAGTATTTT	CAISEAGTDTQYF
TRBV11-2	NA	TRBJ2-7	NA	TGTGCCAGCAGCTTAGCTCTTTCCTACGAGCAGTACTTC	CASSLALSYEQYF
TRBV7-8	few	TRBJ2-7	TRBD1	TGTGCCAGCAGCCCGACAGGGCTGACGGGAGAGCAGTACTTC	CASSPTGLTGEQYF
TRBV20-1	few	TRBJ2-2	TRBD2	TGCAGTGCTGGGACTAGGGGGAACACCGGGGAGCTGTTTTTT	CSAGTRGNTGELFF
TRBV11-2	NA	TRBJ2-1	TRBD2	TGTGCCAGCAGCCTGGGACTAGCGGGAGGTGGGGACAATGAGCAGTTCTTC	CASSLGLAGGGDNEQFF
TRBV3-1	NA	TRBJ1-2	NA	TGTGCCAGCAGCCAAGAGAGTGGAAGACTCTATGGCTACACCTTC	CASSQESGRLYGYTF
TRBV20-1	NA	TRBJ1-6	NA	TGCAGTGCTCCTCCTGTCAGGGGCCAGTCACCCCTCCACTTT	CSAPPVRGQSPLHF
TRBV7-6	NA	TRBJ2-7	NA	TGTGTCAGCAGCCTAGGAGAGGCCTACGAGCAGTACTTC	CVSSLGEAYEQYF
TRBV29-1	NA	TRBJ2-2	NA	TGCAGCGTTGCCAAGGGCTCAGGGAACACCGGGGAGCTGTTTTTT	CSVAKGSGNTGELFF
TRBV7-8	NA	TRBJ2-5	NA	TGTGCCAGCAGCTTAGTGCCGACAGGAGGGCAGACCCAGTACTTC	CASSLVPTGGQTQYF
TRBV7-2	few	TRBJ2-6	NA	TGTGCCAGCAGCCCTGGGAGGGGGCGAGGGGCCAACGTCCTGACTTTC	CASSPGRGRGANVLTF
TRBV20-1	NA	TRBJ2-3	NA	TGCAGTGCCCCGTCCAGGGCTCGAGACACAGATACGCAGTATTTT	CSAPSRARDTDTQYF
TRBV12-3/TRBV12-4	few	TRBJ2-1	NA	TGTGCCAGCAGGCCTGTAGTGGGTGAGCAGTTCTTC	CASRPVVGEQFF
TRBV7-6	NA	TRBJ2-7	TRBD2	TGTGCCAGCAGCTTAGCCAGCGGGAGGACGGTTTACGAGCAGTACTTC	CASSLASGRTVYEQYF
TRBV9	NA	TRBJ2-7	TRBD2	TGTGCCAGCAACCCACTAGCGGACTACGAGCAGTACTTC	CASNPLADYEQYF
TRBV11-1	once	TRBJ2-1	TRBD1	TGTGCCAGCAGCTCCTCCCGGGACAGGGGTTGGGGGAATGAGCAGTTCTTC	CASSSSRDRGWGNEQFF
TRBV7-3	few	TRBJ2-5	NA	TGTGCCAGCAGCCCTTTGGGGGGCAACGAAGAGACCCAGTACTTC	CASSPLGGNEETQYF
TRBV5-1	NA	TRBJ2-7	NA	TGCGCCAGCAGCTTGGATTCCGAATACTACGAGCAGTACTTC	CASSLDSEYYEQYF
TRBV19	NA	TRBJ2-7	TRBD2	TGTGCCAGTAGACTAGCGGGAGATTCAACCTACGAGCAGTACTTC	CASRLAGDSTYEQYF
TRBV20-1	NA	TRBJ2-7	TRBD1	TGCAGTGCCAGACAGGGGTCGGACGAGCAGTACTTC	CSARQGSDEQYF
TRBV5-1	few	TRBJ2-1	TRBD2	TGCGCCAGCAAGCGGGATCGGAATGAGCAGTTCTTC	CASKRDRNEQFF
TRBV24-1	NA	TRBJ2-5	TRBD1	TGTGCCACCAGTGTTACCGGGACAGGGGGCGAAGAGACCCAGTACTTC	CATSVTGTGGEETQYF
TRBV7-2	NA	TRBJ2-7	NA	TGTGCCAGCAGCTTATTTCCCCCAAACGAGCAGTACTTC	CASSLFPPNEQYF